These 11 T cell receptor beta chains were sequenced from one sample in a study of blood T cells in healthy people across ages. Sample-barcoded 5' priming and a J-beta primer mix drove a second PCR of roughly 6 to 12 cycles. TCRdb ran MiXCR on the 5' RACE reads and lists one entry per CDR3 protein. The sample has under 2 million distinct CDR3 sequences; about 35% are singletons. Sequencing was done on a sample of blood. These receptors originate from a woman in her 30s in good health.

DNA of the CDR3: TGTGCCAGCAGCCCCCGGGCGCTTTCGTATGGAGGGACCCAGTACTTC. Translation gives CASSPRALSYGGTQYF. This chain joins TRBV4-2 and TRBJ2-5, with D perhaps TRBD2 (5 bases). This CDR3 is built from 16 residues. CDR1 and CDR2 (germline): LGHNA, YNFKEQ. V was clipped by 4 bases and J by 7 bases, with 22 bases between them.

This sequence joins TRBV4-1 and TRBJ1-5; the match to TRBD1 covers 12 bases. CDR1 and CDR2 from the germline V gene are MGHRA and YSYEKL. V lost 3 bases and J lost 1; bases outside the gene matches: 7. The length of the CDR3 is 18 residues. The CDR3 region is CASSQGQGAKRSNQPQHF. CDR3 DNA: TGCGCCAGCAGCCAGGGACAGGGGGCTAAGAGGAGCAATCAGCCCCAGCATTTT.

In its sample, this clonotype was seen a few times. The rearrangement links TRBV27 to TRBJ2-7, with TRBD1 matching over 10 bases. The CDR3 consists of 14 residues. Trimming removed 6 bases from V and 2 bases from J; junction bases left unmatched: 4. The germline gives CDR1 MNHEY, CDR2 SMNVEV (reference sequence). CDR3 sequence: CASRADRGAYEQYF. The CDR3 DNA reads as TGTGCCAGCAGGGCGGACAGGGGGGCCTACGAGCAGTACTTC.

This clonotype was detected a few times. The chain employs TRBV15 and TRBJ1-1; maybe TRBD1 (5 bases). There are 12 residues in the CDR3. V lost 4 bases and J lost 10, with 13 bases in between. The germline gives CDR1 LNHNV, CDR2 YYDKDF (reference sequence). For the CDR3, the DNA is TGTGCCACCAGCAACTCAGGGAGGACAGCTTTCTTT. Protein sequence: CATSNSGRTAFF.

J is TRBJ2-2 and V is TRBV4-2; 10 bases are a match to TRBD2. The CDR3 extends over 16 amino acids. Trimming cost V 2 bases and J 10 bases; bases outside gene matches: 10. Per germline, CDR1 LGHNA and CDR2 YNFKEQ. The CDR3 loop is CASSQRGPSGSLELFF. CDR3 DNA sequence: TGTGCCAGCAGCCAACGAGGCCCTAGCGGGAGTTTGGAGCTGTTTTTT.

The chain combines TRBV4-1 with TRBJ1-1; D is perhaps TRBD1 (6 bases). Germline V CDR1 and CDR2: MGHRA, YSYEKL. V was trimmed by 6 bases and J by 4 bases, leaving 18 bases between them. The CDR3 has 15 amino acids. For the CDR3, the DNA is TGCGCCAGCAGACAGGGCCGCCTCGATGGCACTGAAGCTTTCTTT. This translates into CASRQGRLDGTEAFF.

The chain carries TRBV27 and TRBJ2-3; 13 positions match TRBD2. Germline V gene data show CDR1 as MNHEY and CDR2 as SMNVEV (reference sequence). Unmatched junction bases numbered 9, after V lost 6 bases and J lost 6 bases. This CDR3 spans 16 amino acids. The CDR3 reads CASRIPGLAGADTQYF. CDR3 bases: TGTGCCAGCAGAATACCCGGACTAGCGGGAGCCGATACGCAGTATTTT.

This clonotype was recorded a few times. CDR3 bases: TGTGCCAGCAGTTTCATAGCGGGAGGGGATGAGCAGTTCTTC. Its translation: CASSFIAGGDEQFF. The chain employs TRBV6-6 and TRBJ2-1; 11 positions match TRBD2. The CDR3 runs to 14 residues. Germline V CDR1 and CDR2: MNHNY, SVGAGI (reference sequence). J was trimmed by 8 bases and V by 4 bases; bases with no gene match: 4.

This clonotype appeared once. DNA of the CDR3: TGTGCCAGCTCCGCGGAGGGGGGGCCAGATACGCAGTATTTT. This codes for CASSAEGGPDTQYF. This chain joins TRBV18 and TRBJ2-3; D perhaps matches TRBD2 (7 bases). CDR3 length: 14 amino acids. The germline V gene encodes CDR1 KGHSH and CDR2 LQKENI. The V end lost 6 bases, the J end lost 4 bases, and 14 bases lay between the germline ends. The full variable domain, with the rest looked up from reference TRBV18 and TRBJ2-3, is NAGVMQNPRHLVRRRGQEARLRCSPMKGHSHVYWYRQLPEEGLKFMVYLQKENIIDESGMPKERFSAEFPKEGPSILRIQQVVRGDSAAYFCASSAEGGPDTQYFGPGTRLTVL.

A remark on this clonotype: At one end, the junction sequence differs from germline, possibly due to a read error. This rearrangement joins TRBV15 to TRBJ1-1; 7 bases agree with TRBD1. Germline values: CDR1 LNHNV, CDR2 YYDKDF (reference sequence). The CDR3 is 13 residues long. DNA for the CDR3: TGCGCCACCAGCACAGGGGAGGTGCCTGGAGCTTTCTTT. Protein sequence: CATSTGEVPGAFF.

This rearrangement joins TRBV4-2 to TRBJ1-2; D uncertain. The CDR3 has 14 amino acids. Trimming left V 1 base short and J 4 bases short, with 10 bases between. Germline V lookup: CDR1 LGHNA, CDR2 YNFKEQ. CDR3 amino acids: CASSQGGGSYGYTF. In DNA form, the CDR3 reads TGTGCCAGCAGCCAAGGGGGAGGCTCCTATGGCTACACCTTC.